Listed below are T cell receptor beta chains from one sample, sequenced in a study of CD8+CD57+ T cells in acquired aplastic anemia. TCRdb re-called the reads with MiXCR, one entry per CDR3 protein. Of roughly 200,000 distinct CDR3 sequences listed, more than 60% were seen once; the top ten hold about 39%. Material: sorted CD4+, CD8+, or CD8+CD57+ T cells (not recorded which) from PBMCs. The receptors were gathered from a human donor with aplastic anemia. Each CDR3 is given with its conserved first and last residue. Fields, in order: V gene, D gene, J gene, CDR3 protein. D genes are given only for firm matches.

V: TRBV3-1; D: .; J: TRBJ1-1; CDR3: CASSQDWGPLNTEAFF
V: TRBV7-8; D: TRBD2; J: TRBJ2-3; CDR3: CASSPTSSGGLTDAQYF
V: TRBV25-1; D: .; J: TRBJ1-6; CDR3: CASSEFLTDTGSPLHF
V: TRBV11-2; D: .; J: TRBJ2-2; CDR3: CASSLGRTTGELFF
V: TRBV7-9; D: .; J: TRBJ2-3; CDR3: CASSYVPRDALTDTQYF
V: TRBV20-1; D: .; J: TRBJ2-3; CDR3: CSATGGTDTQCF
V: TRBV5-1; D: TRBD1; J: TRBJ2-7; CDR3: CASSPTGTGGAYEQYF
V: TRBV7-9; D: .; J: TRBJ1-2; CDR3: CASSSAGMVDYGYTF
V: TRBV6-6; D: TRBD2; J: TRBJ2-5; CDR3: CASSQGTSGGLETQYF
V: TRBV9; D: TRBD1; J: TRBJ1-1; CDR3: CASSVPGQVPTEAFF
V: TRBV7-8; D: .; J: TRBJ2-7; CDR3: CASSAAETRFRNEQYF
V: TRBV7-9; D: .; J: TRBJ2-7; CDR3: CASSLPGYEQYF
V: TRBV3-1; D: .; J: TRBJ1-2; CDR3: CASSQVSGLNYGYTF
V: TRBV2; D: .; J: TRBJ2-7; CDR3: CASAPGNPSLEPYEQYF
V: TRBV7-6; D: .; J: TRBJ2-5; CDR3: CASRQRTSEAQYF
V: TRBV30; D: .; J: TRBJ2-7; CDR3: CAWGLYEQYF
V: TRBV5-4; D: .; J: TRBJ2-7; CDR3: CASSLGPGNSYEQYF
V: TRBV7-2; D: TRBD2; J: TRBJ2-7; CDR3: CASSLVAGGEQYF
V: TRBV7-3; D: .; J: TRBJ1-2; CDR3: CASSLRESNYGYTF
V: TRBV12-3/TRBV12-4; D: TRBD2; J: TRBJ2-1; CDR3: CASSPWGAGAYNEQFF
V: TRBV7-9; D: TRBD1; J: TRBJ2-7; CDR3: CASSPSGQGNNEQYF
V: TRBV10-1; D: .; J: TRBJ1-1; CDR3: CASWRGALLRGTEAFF
V: TRBV7-3; D: .; J: TRBJ2-7; CDR3: CASSDGKIYEQYF
V: TRBV7-2; D: .; J: TRBJ1-5; CDR3: CASSLGRADQPQHF
V: TRBV7-2; D: TRBD1; J: TRBJ2-7; CDR3: CASSSRGTGLYEQYF
V: TRBV3-1; D: .; J: TRBJ2-5; CDR3: CASSHVSRTGPQETQYF
V: TRBV10-3; D: .; J: TRBJ2-1; CDR3: CAISESDGGNSRNEQFF
V: TRBV29-1; D: TRBD2; J: TRBJ2-7; CDR3: CSAVTSHRYEQYF
V: TRBV2; D: TRBD2; J: TRBJ2-2; CDR3: CASTAREAGELFF
V: TRBV9; D: TRBD1; J: TRBJ1-6; CDR3: CASSVRQGGNSPLHF
V: TRBV12-3/TRBV12-4; D: .; J: TRBJ1-6; CDR3: CASSFRPNSPLHF
V: TRBV5-1; D: .; J: TRBJ2-7; CDR3: CASSATDSYEQYF
V: TRBV15; D: .; J: TRBJ1-6; CDR3: CATSLLTGGSPLHF
V: TRBV2; D: TRBD2; J: TRBJ2-3; CDR3: CASSGTSGLSTDTQYF
V: TRBV5-1; D: TRBD1; J: TRBJ2-3; CDR3: CASSFPGQGLDTQYF
V: TRBV2; D: .; J: TRBJ2-2; CDR3: CASRAGQQTGELFF
V: TRBV7-8; D: .; J: TRBJ1-2; CDR3: CASSKGDITGIYGYTF
V: TRBV4-1; D: TRBD1; J: TRBJ2-1; CDR3: CASSLTELRQGINEQFF
V: TRBV20-1; D: .; J: TRBJ2-7; CDR3: CSARTGTNTLYEQYF
V: TRBV7-2; D: .; J: TRBJ1-5; CDR3: CASSLQGLFNSPQHF
V: TRBV7-9; D: .; J: TRBJ2-5; CDR3: CASSPRMGQGHETQYF
V: TRBV2; D: .; J: TRBJ2-7; CDR3: CASSSSGGREQYF
V: TRBV7-3; D: TRBD2; J: TRBJ2-1; CDR3: CASSPGTAGVINEQFF
V: TRBV10-3; D: .; J: TRBJ2-3; CDR3: CAISEYLPEGDLKDTQYF
V: TRBV4-2; D: .; J: TRBJ2-7; CDR3: CASSQDRGSLYEQYF
V: TRBV15; D: .; J: TRBJ2-7; CDR3: CATSRPTGEQYF
V: TRBV19; D: .; J: TRBJ1-6; CDR3: CATMPSRYSPLHF
V: TRBV6-6; D: .; J: TRBJ2-1; CDR3: CASSYWGLNEQFF
V: TRBV19; D: TRBD1; J: TRBJ2-7; CDR3: CASSKKPGQNYEQYF